Listed below are T cell receptor beta chains from one sample, sequenced in a study of monozygotic twins with inflammatory bowel disease. Each CDR3 protein gets one entry in TCRdb, which reprocessed the 5' RACE reads and gives no DNA. The sample has 350,000 to 400,000 distinct CDR3 sequences. Sequenced: blood. These receptors were obtained from a human donor with ulcerative colitis or Crohn's disease, or a healthy co-twin of an affected twin (not recorded which). Each CDR3 is given with its conserved first and last residue.

V gene	J gene	CDR3 protein
TRBV12-3/TRBV12-4	TRBJ1-5	CASSLSGFNQPQHF
TRBV12-3/TRBV12-4	TRBJ1-2	CASSRGDNYGYTF
TRBV12-3/TRBV12-4	TRBJ1-5	CASSLKGTSDRQPQHF
TRBV20-1	TRBJ2-1	CSASRRVEQFF
TRBV5-1	TRBJ2-3	CASRGSLANTDTQYF
TRBV4-3	TRBJ2-7	CASSQARISYEQYF
TRBV12-3/TRBV12-4	TRBJ2-3	CASSLVLARTDTQYF
TRBV28	TRBJ2-7	CASSRAGQGAYEQYF
TRBV5-1	TRBJ1-4	CASSWGTATNEKLFF
TRBV27	TRBJ1-3	CAMITGYYQGASGNTIYF
TRBV12-3/TRBV12-4	TRBJ2-1	CASSTRGETYNEQFF
TRBV4-1	TRBJ2-2	CASSQQGGTGELFF
TRBV10-3	TRBJ2-7	CAIRAFNRASYEQYF
TRBV7-9	TRBJ2-7	CASSPGPYEQYF
TRBV20-1	TRBJ2-5	CSARGPLRGIQETQYF
TRBV20-1	TRBJ2-3	CSAGTSRTDTQYF
TRBV12-3/TRBV12-4	TRBJ2-5	CASSSPGGQQETQYF
TRBV7-3	TRBJ2-7	CASSLNPTGVYEQYF
TRBV7-2	TRBJ2-7	CASSLLMSYEQYF
TRBV29-1	TRBJ2-4	CSVVGLAGELNIQYF
TRBV27	TRBJ2-3	CASSEDRVSTDTQYF
TRBV19	TRBJ1-6	CASSIGGRYNSPLHF